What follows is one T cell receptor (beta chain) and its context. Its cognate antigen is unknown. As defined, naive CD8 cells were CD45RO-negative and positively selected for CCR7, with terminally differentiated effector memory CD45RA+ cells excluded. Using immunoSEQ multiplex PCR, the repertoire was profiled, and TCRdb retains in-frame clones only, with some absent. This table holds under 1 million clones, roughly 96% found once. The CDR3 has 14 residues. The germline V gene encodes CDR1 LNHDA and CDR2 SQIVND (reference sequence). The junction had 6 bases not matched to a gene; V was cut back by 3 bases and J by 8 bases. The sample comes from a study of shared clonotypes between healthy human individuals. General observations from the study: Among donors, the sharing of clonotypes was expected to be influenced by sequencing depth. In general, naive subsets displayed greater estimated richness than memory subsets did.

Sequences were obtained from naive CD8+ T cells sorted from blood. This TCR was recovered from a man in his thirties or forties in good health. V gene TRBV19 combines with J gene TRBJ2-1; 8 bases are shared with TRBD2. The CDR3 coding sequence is TGTGCCAGTAGTATTTATAGCGGGGTTTATGAGCAGTTCTTC. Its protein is CASSIYSGVYEQFF.